One sample yielded the 27 T cell receptor beta chains listed below, sequenced in a study of cytomegalovirus exposure and HLA in healthy donors. Researchers ran the PCR with 60 Vbeta and 13 Jbeta primers. Sequencing used immunoSEQ multiplex PCR; TCRdb keeps in-frame clones, though not all of them. The data show 140,000 to 150,000 clones, roughly 80% seen once. The sequenced sample consisted of PBMCs. These receptors all come from a male donor in good health and CMV-seronegative.

The J gene is TRBJ2-3, the V gene TRBV6-1, with a tentative D call TRBD1 (5 bases). Germline CDR1 and CDR2: MNHNS and SASEGT. There are 14 residues in the CDR3. V lost 8 bases, J lost 0 bases, and 12 bases lay in between. The chain's CDR3 is CASDRAGSTDTQYF. The CDR3 DNA reads TGTGCCAGCGATAGGGCAGGGAGCACAGATACGCAGTATTTT.

This clone was detected only once. This CDR3 reads CASSLVGTGMNTEAFF. In DNA form, the CDR3 reads TGTGCCAGCAGCTTAGTTGGGACAGGTATGAACACTGAAGCTTTCTTT. J is TRBJ1-1 and V is TRBV11-2; 8 bases agree with TRBD1. The trim removed 1 base at V and 0 bases at J, leaving 4 bases unmatched. There are 16 residues in the CDR3. Germline CDR1 is SGHAT and CDR2 is FQNNGV.

This chain joins TRBV5-4 and TRBJ2-2; possible D gene TRBD1, 6 bases. This CDR3 is 16 amino acids long. V was pared by 2 bases and J by 4 bases, with 15 bases between. The germline gives CDR1 SGHNT, CDR2 YYREEE (reference sequence). This CDR3 reads CASSFLGAGFTGELFF. DNA of the CDR3: TGTGCCAGCAGCTTCTTGGGGGCAGGGTTCACCGGGGAGCTGTTTTTT.

The J gene is TRBJ2-1, the V gene TRBV27; a possible D gene is TRBD2 (7 bases). The CDR3 runs to 13 residues. Germline V CDR1 and CDR2: MNHEY, SMNVEV (reference sequence). Trimming took 6 bases from V and 9 from J, leaving 15 bases between them. The CDR3 loop is CASRVGGGSEQFF. CDR3 in DNA: TGTGCCAGCAGAGTGGGAGGGGGGAGTGAGCAGTTCTTC.

The chain uses TRBV7-2 and TRBJ2-4, with 7 bases fitting TRBD1. The CDR3 has 15 residues. Germline V gene data show CDR1 as SGHTA and CDR2 as FQGNSA. V was pared by 7 bases and J by 5 bases, with 11 bases of the junction left unmatched. CDR3 bases: TGTGCCAGCACCCTAAACCCCGGGACAGAAAACATTCAGTACTTC. This gives the protein CASTLNPGTENIQYF.

The V call is TRBV6-1, the J call TRBJ1-3; the D gene is possibly TRBD1 (5 bases). V lost 3 bases to trimming and J lost 3 bases, with 12 bases between them. In germline, CDR1 is MNHNS, CDR2 SASEGT. The CDR3 runs to 15 residues. The DNA of the CDR3 is TGTGCCAGCAGTGACCTCGGGGGTCGTGGAAACACCATATATTTT. It yields the protein CASSDLGGRGNTIYF.

V gene TRBV5-6 combines with J gene TRBJ2-7, with TRBD1 identical over 9 bases. After removal of 3 bases from V and 3 bases from J, the junction contained 1 base not matched to a gene. CDR3 length: 13 residues. Germline V gives CDR1 SGHDT, CDR2 YYEEEE. The CDR3 DNA reads TGTGCCAGCAGCTCGGGACAGGGCTACGAGCAGTACTTC. The encoded protein is CASSSGQGYEQYF.

This rearrangement joins TRBV7-9 to TRBJ1-1; no reliable D call. The CDR3 spans 12 residues. The V gene's germline CDR1 is SEHNR and CDR2 FQNEAQ (reference sequence). V lost 5 bases, J lost 11 bases, and 15 bases lay in between. DNA of the CDR3: TGTGCCAGCAGCCCGGCCGGGGTCGGCGCTTTCTTT. Protein: CASSPAGVGAFF.

This chain joins TRBV6-5 and TRBJ1-6, with no clear D. CDR1 and CDR2 (germline): MNHEY, SVGAGI. The CDR3 contains 14 residues. V lost 6 bases and J 8 bases, leaving 14 bases between the germline ends. Written as DNA, the CDR3 is TGTGCCAGCAGCCGGGGTTTCGCGGATTCACCCCTCCACTTT. As protein: CASSRGFADSPLHF.

The rearrangement links TRBV11-1 to TRBJ2-1; no reliable D call. The V gene's germline CDR1 is SGHAT and CDR2 FQDESV (reference sequence). Trimming pared 1 base from V and 6 bases from J, leaving 7 bases between. This CDR3 is 13 amino acids long. The CDR3 protein is CASSLGAINEQFF. The CDR3 DNA is TGTGCCAGCAGCTTAGGCGCGATCAATGAGCAGTTCTTC.

This chain uses TRBV18 with TRBJ2-7; 7 nucleotides line up with TRBD2. Losses at the gene ends were 0 bases for V and 3 bases for J; bases not matched to a gene: 5. The CDR3 runs 15 residues. CDR1 and CDR2 from the germline V gene are KGHSH and LQKENI. The CDR3 loop is CASSPPKTSRYEQYF. The CDR3 coding sequence is TGTGCCAGCTCACCACCTAAGACTAGCCGCTACGAGCAGTACTTC.

This chain connects TRBV6-1 to TRBJ2-1, with TRBD2 as a possible D gene (5 bases). V was shortened by 10 bases and J by 9 bases, with 10 bases between the two germline ends. This CDR3 comprises 10 residues. The germline V gene has CDR1 MNHNS and CDR2 SASEGT. The DNA of the CDR3 is TGTGCCACAGCGGCTAGTGAGCAGTTCTTC. This encodes CATAASEQFF.

Only one count was recorded for this clone. This chain joins TRBV5-1 and TRBJ2-3; TRBD2 aligns across 10 bases. Germline loops: CDR1 SGHRS, CDR2 YFSETQ. The CDR3 contains 17 residues. Losses at the gene ends were 0 bases for V and 3 bases for J; bases not matched to a gene: 7. The CDR3 coding sequence is TGCGCCAGCAGCTTGGGGACGCTAGCGGGAGATACAGATACGCAGTATTTT. Translated, it gives CASSLGTLAGDTDTQYF.

The genes are TRBV7-9 and TRBJ1-4; the match to TRBD1 covers 8 bases. Germline values: CDR1 SEHNR, CDR2 FQNEAQ (reference sequence). The CDR3 spans 15 residues. J lost 7 bases, V lost 4 bases, and 8 bases had no gene match. The CDR3 region is CASSSRRTGFEKLFF. As DNA, the CDR3 is TGTGCCAGCAGCTCTCGTCGGACAGGGTTTGAAAAACTGTTTTTT.

J is TRBJ2-5 and V is TRBV5-6; 12 bases map to TRBD1. The trim removed 4 bases at V and 5 bases at J, leaving 6 bases unmatched. This CDR3 region has 15 residues. The germline V gene has CDR1 SGHDT and CDR2 YYEEEE. The CDR3 reads CASSRDRGQWETQYF. DNA for the CDR3: TGTGCCAGCAGCCGGGACAGGGGGCAATGGGAGACCCAGTACTTC.

V is TRBV5-4 and J is TRBJ2-1; 7 positions match TRBD2. The CDR3 covers 15 residues. V lost 9 bases, J lost 5 bases, and 14 bases stayed unmatched. The V gene's germline CDR1 is SGHNT and CDR2 YYREEE (reference sequence). Here the CDR3 reads CATHLVQRGDNEQFF. CDR3 DNA sequence: TGTGCCACCCATCTCGTACAACGGGGGGACAATGAGCAGTTCTTC.

The rearrangement uses TRBV15 and TRBJ2-7; 10 bases align to TRBD2. The CDR3 length is 17 residues. Germline V CDR1 and CDR2: LNHNV, YYDKDF (reference sequence). The V segment lost 0 bases and the J segment 5 bases; nucleotides outside the gene matches: 10. For the CDR3, the DNA is TGTGCCACCAGCAGAGAGTTGTTCCAGCGGGAGGGCGACGAGCAGTACTTC. It yields the protein CATSRELFQREGDEQYF.

The chain couples TRBV5-6 to TRBJ2-7, with TRBD1 matching over 8 bases. This CDR3 has 16 residues. J gave up 2 bases and V 0 bases, and 7 bases lay outside the gene matches. The germline V gene encodes CDR1 SGHDT and CDR2 YYEEEE. The CDR3, as DNA: TGTGCCAGCAGCTTGGCCGGGACAGGACTGACCTACGAGCAGTACTTC. Residues: CASSLAGTGLTYEQYF.

The chain carries TRBV4-1 and TRBJ1-1, with 8 bases that match TRBD1. The CDR3 runs to 16 residues. Germline V lookup: CDR1 MGHRA, CDR2 YSYEKL. V dropped 4 bases and J dropped 1; count of bases not matched to a gene: 8. The CDR3 nucleotides read TGCGCCAGCAGCCGGACAGGGATTGAGAAGAACACTGAAGCTTTCTTT. Its translation is CASSRTGIEKNTEAFF.

The chain employs TRBV18 and TRBJ1-3; D is possibly TRBD1 (5 bases). V lost 4 bases and J 2 bases, leaving 6 bases between the germline ends. The CDR3 is 13 amino acids. From germline, CDR1 is KGHSH and CDR2 LQKENI. CDR3 in amino acids: CASSLDTGNTIYF. CDR3 coding DNA: TGTGCCAGCTCACTGGACACTGGAAACACCATATATTTT.

The V and J genes are TRBV28 and TRBJ2-1; 12 positions match TRBD2. V shed 1 base and J 3 bases; nucleotides not matched to a gene: 1. CDR3 length equals 16 residues. Germline CDR1 reads MDHEN; CDR2 reads SYDVKM. The CDR3 nucleotides read TGTGCCAGCAGTTTATTACTAGCGGGGGGCTACAATGAGCAGTTCTTC. The encoded protein is CASSLLLAGGYNEQFF.

The V call is TRBV9, the J call TRBJ1-4, with D possibly matching TRBD1 (6 bases). The V end lost 4 bases, the J end lost 0 bases, and 19 bases lay between the germline ends. CDR1 and CDR2 from the germline V gene are SGDLS and YYNGEE. CDR3 size: 18 residues. In DNA form, the CDR3 reads TGTGCCAGCAGCCTTCGAGCGGACAGCCTTGCAACTAATGAAAAACTGTTTTTT. Its translation: CASSLRADSLATNEKLFF.

This sequence joins TRBV13 and TRBJ2-6; 9 bases line up with TRBD2. This CDR3 comprises 20 residues. Trimming removed 3 bases from V and 3 bases from J; junction bases left unmatched: 15. CDR1 is PRHDT, CDR2 FYEKMQ, per germline (reference sequence). CDR3 in amino acids: CASSLVGFASGIRGANVLTF. CDR3 in DNA: TGTGCCAGCAGCTTGGTCGGGTTTGCTAGCGGGATACGTGGGGCCAACGTCCTGACTTTC.

J is TRBJ2-2 and V is TRBV7-9, with no clear D. Germline loops: CDR1 SEHNR, CDR2 FQNEAQ (reference sequence). This CDR3 region has 15 residues. Trimming took off 1 base at V and 2 bases at J, with 8 bases between the two ends. CDR3 protein: CASSLVQVNTGELFF. In DNA, the CDR3 is TGTGCCAGCAGCTTAGTCCAGGTTAACACCGGGGAGCTGTTTTTT.

The chain is built from TRBV5-1 and TRBJ2-1; 9 bases are shared with TRBD1. This CDR3 contains 13 residues. In germline, CDR1 is SGHRS, CDR2 YFSETQ. The ends lost 4 bases at V and 8 bases at J; junction bases unmatched: 4. The CDR3 loop is CASSRRTGDEQFF. The CDR3, as DNA: TGCGCCAGCAGCAGAAGGACAGGGGATGAGCAGTTCTTC. Variable domain in full (rest from reference TRBV5-1 and TRBJ2-1): KAGVTQTPRYLIKTRGQQVTLSCSPISGHRSVSWYQQTPGQGLQFLFEYFSETQRNKGNFPGRFSGRQFSNSRSEMNVSTLELGDSALYLCASSRRTGDEQFFGPGTRLTVL.

This clone occurred once. The chain links TRBV27 to TRBJ2-5, with 9 positions matching TRBD2. Looked up from germline, CDR1 is MNHEY and CDR2 is SMNVEV (reference sequence). The CDR3 loop spans 15 amino acids. V lost 4 bases to trimming and J lost 5 bases; unmatched junction nucleotides: 8. This CDR3 is CASSSAGGPVETQYF. For the CDR3, the DNA is TGTGCCAGCAGTTCGGCGGGGGGGCCTGTGGAGACCCAGTACTTC.

The V and J genes are TRBV10-3 and TRBJ2-2; 7 bases are a match to TRBD2. The CDR3 is made up of 16 amino acids. Per germline, CDR1 ENHRY and CDR2 SYGVKD. The V gene end was trimmed by 6 bases and the J gene end by 2 bases; junction bases not matched to a gene: 9. CDR3 bases: TGTGCCATCAGCGGAGCGGGACCCTATAACACCGGGGAGCTGTTTTTT. This translates into CAISGAGPYNTGELFF.